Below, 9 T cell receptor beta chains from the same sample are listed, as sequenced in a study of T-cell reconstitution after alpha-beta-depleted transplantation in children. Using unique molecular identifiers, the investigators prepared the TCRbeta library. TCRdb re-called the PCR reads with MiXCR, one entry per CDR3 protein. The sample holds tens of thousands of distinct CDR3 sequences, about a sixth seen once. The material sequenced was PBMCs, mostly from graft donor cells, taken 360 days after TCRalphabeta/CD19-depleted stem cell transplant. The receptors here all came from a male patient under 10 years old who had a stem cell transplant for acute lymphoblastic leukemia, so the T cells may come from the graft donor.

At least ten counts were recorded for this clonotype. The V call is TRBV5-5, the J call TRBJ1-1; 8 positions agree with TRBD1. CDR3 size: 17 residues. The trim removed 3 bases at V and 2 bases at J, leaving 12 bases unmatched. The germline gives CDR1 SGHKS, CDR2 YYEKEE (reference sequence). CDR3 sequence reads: CASSYPPPQGANTEAFF. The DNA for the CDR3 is TGTGCCAGCAGCTACCCCCCTCCTCAGGGGGCCAACACTGAAGCTTTCTTT.

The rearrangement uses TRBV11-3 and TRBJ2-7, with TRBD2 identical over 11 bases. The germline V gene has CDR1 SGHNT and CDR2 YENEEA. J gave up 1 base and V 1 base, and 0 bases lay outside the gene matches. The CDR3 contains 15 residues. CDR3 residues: CASSLASGRSYEQYF. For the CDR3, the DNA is TGTGCCAGCAGCTTAGCTAGCGGGAGGTCCTACGAGCAGTACTTC.

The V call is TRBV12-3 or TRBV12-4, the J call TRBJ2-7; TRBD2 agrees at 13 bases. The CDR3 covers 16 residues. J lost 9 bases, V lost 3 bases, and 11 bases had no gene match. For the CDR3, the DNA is TGTGCCAGCAGTTTCGGGACTAGCGGGACGTTACGGGGGCAGTACTTC. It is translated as CASSFGTSGTLRGQYF.

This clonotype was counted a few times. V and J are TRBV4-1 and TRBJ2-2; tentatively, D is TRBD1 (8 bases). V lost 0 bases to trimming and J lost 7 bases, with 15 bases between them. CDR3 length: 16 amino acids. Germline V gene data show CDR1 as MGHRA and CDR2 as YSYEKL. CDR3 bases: TGCGCCAGCAGCCAAGATGGCACAGGGGGGGTCGGGGAGCTGTTTTTT. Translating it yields CASSQDGTGGVGELFF.

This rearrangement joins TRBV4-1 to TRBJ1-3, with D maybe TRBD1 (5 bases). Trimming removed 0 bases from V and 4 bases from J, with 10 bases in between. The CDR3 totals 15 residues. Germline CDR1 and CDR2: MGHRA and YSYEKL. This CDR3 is CASSQDGAPGNTIYF. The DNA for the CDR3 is TGCGCCAGCAGCCAAGATGGGGCACCCGGAAACACCATATATTTT.

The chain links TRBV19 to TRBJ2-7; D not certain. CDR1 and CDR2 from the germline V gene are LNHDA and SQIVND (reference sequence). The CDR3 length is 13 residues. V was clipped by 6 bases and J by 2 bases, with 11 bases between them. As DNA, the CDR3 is TGTGCCAGTAGCAAACAAGGGACCTACGAGCAGTACTTC. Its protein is CASSKQGTYEQYF.

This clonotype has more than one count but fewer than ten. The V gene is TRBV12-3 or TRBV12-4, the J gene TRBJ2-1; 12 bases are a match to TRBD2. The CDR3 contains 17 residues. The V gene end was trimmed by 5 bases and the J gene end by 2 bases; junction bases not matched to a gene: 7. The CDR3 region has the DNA TGTGCCAGCAGTCCAAGGACTAGCGGGATCCCCTACAATGAGCAGTTCTTC. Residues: CASSPRTSGIPYNEQFF.

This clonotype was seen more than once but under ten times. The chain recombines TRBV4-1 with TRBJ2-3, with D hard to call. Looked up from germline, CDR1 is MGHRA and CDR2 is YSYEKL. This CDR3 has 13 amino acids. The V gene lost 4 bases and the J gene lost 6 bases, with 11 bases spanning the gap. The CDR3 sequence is CASSRPADDTQYF. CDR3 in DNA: TGCGCCAGCAGCCGCCCGGCTGATGATACGCAGTATTTT.

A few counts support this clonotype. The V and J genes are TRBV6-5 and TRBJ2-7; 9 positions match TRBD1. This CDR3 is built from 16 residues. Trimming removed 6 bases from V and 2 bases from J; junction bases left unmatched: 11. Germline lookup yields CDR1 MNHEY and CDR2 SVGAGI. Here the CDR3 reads CASSARRDRATYEQYF. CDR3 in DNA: TGTGCCAGCAGCGCACGCCGGGACAGGGCAACCTACGAGCAGTACTTC.